Described below is a single T cell receptor beta chain sequence and its context. This entry comes from a study of blood T cell repertoires in COVID-19. Whole-study context: The United States, Italy and Spain were the sources of the acute and convalescent COVID-19 samples. The analysed material was cDNA or gDNA that came from T cells, B-cell-depleted T cells, or PBMCs.

CDR1 MNHEY and CDR2 SVGAGI come from the germline V gene. The junction had 7 bases not matched to a gene; V was cut back by 3 bases and J by 4 bases. CDR3 size: 15 residues. In the original analysis: Estimation of nucleated cell counts was performed using reference gene primer amplification. Assay used: immunoSEQ multiplex PCR; TCRdb lists only in-frame clones, some missing. That table is the source of V, J and clone size, and D and trimming were worked out from the DNA. The data hold more than 50,000 clones, with roughly 85% observed a single time. This TCR derives from a human donor in a cohort sampled during active COVID-19. The chain carries TRBV6-5 and TRBJ1-2; 8 bases are a match to TRBD1. Sequencing was carried out using peripheral blood. CDR3 DNA: TGTGCCAGCAGTTATCAGGGGGCAGAGGGCTATGGCTACACCTTC. It translates to CASSYQGAEGYGYTF.